This T cell receptor beta chain was identified in a study of blood T cell repertoires in COVID-19. Study information: Acute-phase and convalescent COVID-19 samples originated in the United States, Italy and Spain. Nucleic acid was either cDNA or gDNA, and it came from T cells, B-cell-depleted T cells, or PBMCs.

In the study's own analysis: From reference gene primer amplification, estimates of nucleated cell counts were derived. Sequenced by immunoSEQ multiplex PCR; TCRdb stores in-frame clones only, minus some. The D gene and trimming were derived from the DNA, and the V and J assignments and clone size from that table. Of tens of thousands of clones in the sample, 80% to 90% were seen once. The source of this sequence is a human donor in a cohort sampled during active COVID-19. Specimen: peripheral blood.

The CDR3 spells CASRLNNEQFF. The CDR3, as DNA: TGTGCCAGCAGGCTAAACAATGAGCAGTTCTTC. This chain connects TRBV3-1 (or the pseudogene TRBV3-2) to TRBJ2-1, with D unclear. CDR1 is LGHDT, CDR2 YNNKEL, per germline (reference sequence). Trimming removed 6 bases at V and 5 bases at J, with 5 bases between. The CDR3 runs to 11 residues.